The clone carrying this T cell receptor beta chain was seen only a few times. Its target is unknown. The data originate from a study of T cells in Graves' hyperthyroidism and ophthalmopathy. Uncontrolled infection, other autoimmune disease, pregnancy or lactation led to exclusion. Whole-study findings and limits: Most thyroid clonotypes that were expanded above 0.001 also turned up in blood.

From RNA transcripts, TCR beta CDR3 regions were amplified. First-round RT-PCR targeting the TCR CDR3 was performed with the HTBI primer set. TCRdb redid the calling of the multiplex PCR reads with MiXCR, one entry per CDR3 protein. The data show a few hundred thousand distinct CDR3 sequences, around 17% seen once. V was clipped by 2 bases and J by 6 bases, with 11 bases between them. Germline V gene data show CDR1 as SNHLY and CDR2 as FYNNEI. The length of the CDR3 is 14 residues. This chain connects TRBV2 to TRBJ1-5, with no clear D. Sequencing input: blood. This TCR derives from a woman aged 50 to 65 with Graves' hyperthyroidism. CDR3 residues: CASSELVGVQPQHF. The CDR3 nucleotides read TGTGCCAGCAGTGAATTGGTGGGAGTTCAGCCCCAGCATTTT.